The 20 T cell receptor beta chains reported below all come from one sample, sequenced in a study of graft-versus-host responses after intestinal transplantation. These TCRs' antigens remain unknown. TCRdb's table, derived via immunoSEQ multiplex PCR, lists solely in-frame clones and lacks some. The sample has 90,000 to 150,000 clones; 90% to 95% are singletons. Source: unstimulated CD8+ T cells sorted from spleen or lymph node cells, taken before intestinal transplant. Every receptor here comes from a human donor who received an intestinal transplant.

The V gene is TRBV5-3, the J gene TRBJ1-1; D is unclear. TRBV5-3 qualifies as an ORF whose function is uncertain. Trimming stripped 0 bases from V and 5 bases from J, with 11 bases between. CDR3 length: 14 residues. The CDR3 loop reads CARSLALADTEAFF. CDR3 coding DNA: TGTGCCAGAAGCTTGGCGTTGGCAGATACTGAAGCTTTCTTT.

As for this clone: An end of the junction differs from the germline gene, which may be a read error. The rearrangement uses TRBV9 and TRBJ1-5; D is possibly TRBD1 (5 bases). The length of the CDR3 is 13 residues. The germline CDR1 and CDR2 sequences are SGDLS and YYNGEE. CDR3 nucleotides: TGTGCCAGCAGCGCCACCCTTTATGGGGGTTTGAATTTT. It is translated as CASSATLYGGLNF.

DNA for the CDR3: TGTGCCACCAGCAGAGATGAGTCAAGACTAGCGGGAGGGCCTCGGCCTGATTACGAGCAGTACTTC. It codes for CATSRDESRLAGGPRPDYEQYF. V and J are TRBV15 and TRBJ2-7, with TRBD2 matching 14 bases. Looked up from germline, CDR1 is LNHNV and CDR2 is YYDKDF (reference sequence). This CDR3 contains 22 residues. Trimming took 0 bases from V and 4 from J; bases not matched to a gene: 20.

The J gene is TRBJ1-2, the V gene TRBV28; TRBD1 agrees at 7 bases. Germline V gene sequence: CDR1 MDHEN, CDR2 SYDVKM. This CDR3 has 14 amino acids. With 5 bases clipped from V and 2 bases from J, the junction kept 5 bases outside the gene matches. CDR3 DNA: TGTGCCAGCAGTCTCGTCAGGGGGAACTATGGCTACACCTTC. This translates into CASSLVRGNYGYTF.

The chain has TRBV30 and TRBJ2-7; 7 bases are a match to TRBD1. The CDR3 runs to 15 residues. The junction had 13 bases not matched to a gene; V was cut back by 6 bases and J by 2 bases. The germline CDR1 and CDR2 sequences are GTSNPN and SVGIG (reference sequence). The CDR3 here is CACQTFDREPYEQYF. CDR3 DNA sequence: TGTGCCTGCCAGACCTTCGACAGGGAACCCTACGAGCAGTACTTC. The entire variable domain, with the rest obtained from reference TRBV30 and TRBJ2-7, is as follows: SQTIHQWPATLVQPVGSPLSLECTVEGTSNPNLYWYRQAAGRGLQLLFYSVGIGQISSEVPQNLSASRPQDRQFILSSKKLLLSDSGFYLCACQTFDREPYEQYFGPGTRLTVT.

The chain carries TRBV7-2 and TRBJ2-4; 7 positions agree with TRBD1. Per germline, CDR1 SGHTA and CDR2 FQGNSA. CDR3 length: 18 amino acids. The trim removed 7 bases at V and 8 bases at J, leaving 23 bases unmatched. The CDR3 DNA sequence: TGTGCCAGCATGACAGGACCGGCCGACAGGGATGAAAGGGACATTCAGTACTTC. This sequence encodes CASMTGPADRDERDIQYF.

The CDR3 coding sequence is TGCGCCAGCAGCCCGAAAGTCTTTCAAAGCGGGAGTAGAGATGAGCAGTTCTTC. Translation: CASSPKVFQSGSRDEQFF. The rearrangement uses TRBV4-1 and TRBJ2-1, with 8 bases matching TRBD2. With 4 bases clipped from V and 8 bases from J, the junction kept 19 bases outside the gene matches. CDR1 is MGHRA, CDR2 YSYEKL, per germline. This CDR3 spans 18 amino acids.

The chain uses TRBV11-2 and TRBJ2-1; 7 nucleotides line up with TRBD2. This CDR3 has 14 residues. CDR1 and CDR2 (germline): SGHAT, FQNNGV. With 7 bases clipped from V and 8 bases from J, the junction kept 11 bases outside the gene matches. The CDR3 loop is CASTQTSPQDEQFF. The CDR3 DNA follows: TGTGCCAGCACCCAGACTAGCCCCCAGGATGAGCAGTTCTTC. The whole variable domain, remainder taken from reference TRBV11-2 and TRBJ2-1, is EAGVAQSPRYKIIEKRQSVAFWCNPISGHATLYWYQQILGQGPKLLIQFQNNGVVDDSQLPKDRFSAERLKGVDSTLKIQPAKLEDSAVYLCASTQTSPQDEQFFGPGTRLTVL.

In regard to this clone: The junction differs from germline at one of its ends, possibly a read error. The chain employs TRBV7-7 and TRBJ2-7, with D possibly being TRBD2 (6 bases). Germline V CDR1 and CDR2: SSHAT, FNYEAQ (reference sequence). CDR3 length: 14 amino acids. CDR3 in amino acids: CASSEGRGSYEQYF. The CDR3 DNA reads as TGTGCTAGCAGTGAGGGGCGGGGATCCTACGAGCAGTACTTC.

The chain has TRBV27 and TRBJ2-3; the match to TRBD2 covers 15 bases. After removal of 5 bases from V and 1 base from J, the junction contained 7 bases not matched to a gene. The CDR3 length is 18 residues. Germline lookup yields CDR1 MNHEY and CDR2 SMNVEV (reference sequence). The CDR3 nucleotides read TGTGCCAGCAGTCCTTGGACTAGCGGGAGGGATGGCACAGATACGCAGTATTTT. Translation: CASSPWTSGRDGTDTQYF.

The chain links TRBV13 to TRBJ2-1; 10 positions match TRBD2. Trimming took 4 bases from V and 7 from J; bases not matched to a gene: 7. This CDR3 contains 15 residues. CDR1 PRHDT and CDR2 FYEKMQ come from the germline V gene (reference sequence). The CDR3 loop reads CASSSPAGGPNEQFF. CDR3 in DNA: TGTGCCAGCAGCTCGCCAGCGGGAGGGCCAAATGAGCAGTTCTTC.

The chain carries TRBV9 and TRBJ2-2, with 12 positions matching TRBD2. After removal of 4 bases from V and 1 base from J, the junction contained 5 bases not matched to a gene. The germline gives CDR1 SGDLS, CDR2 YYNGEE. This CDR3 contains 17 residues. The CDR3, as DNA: TGTGCCAGCAGCACCCGGACTAGCGGGATGAACACCGGGGAGCTGTTTTTT. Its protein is CASSTRTSGMNTGELFF.

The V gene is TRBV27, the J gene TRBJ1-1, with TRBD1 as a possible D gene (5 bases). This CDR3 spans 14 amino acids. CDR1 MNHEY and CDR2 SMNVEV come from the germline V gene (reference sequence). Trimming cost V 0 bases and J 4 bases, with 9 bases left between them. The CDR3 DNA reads TGTGCCAGCAGTTTATCTCCCGGGGGCACTGAAGCTTTCTTT. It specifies CASSLSPGGTEAFF.

The CDR3 DNA reads TGTGCCAGCAGCTTTGGGGGCGATGAGCAGTTCTTC. This encodes CASSFGGDEQFF. The chain combines TRBV5-4 with TRBJ2-1; weak D call: TRBD1 (6 bases). Trimming cost V 2 bases and J 8 bases, with 8 bases left between them. Germline V gives CDR1 SGHNT, CDR2 YYREEE (reference sequence). The CDR3 extends over 12 amino acids.

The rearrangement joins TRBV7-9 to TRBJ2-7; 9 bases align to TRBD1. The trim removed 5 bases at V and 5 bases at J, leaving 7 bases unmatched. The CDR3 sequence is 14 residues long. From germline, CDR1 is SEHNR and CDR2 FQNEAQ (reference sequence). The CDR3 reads CASSTGQGIHEQYF. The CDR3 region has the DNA TGTGCCAGCAGCACGGGACAGGGCATCCACGAGCAGTACTTC.

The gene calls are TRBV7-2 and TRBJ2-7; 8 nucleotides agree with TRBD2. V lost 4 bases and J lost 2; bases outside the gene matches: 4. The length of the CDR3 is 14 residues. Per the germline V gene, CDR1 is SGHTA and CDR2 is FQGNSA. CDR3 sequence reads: CASSYGLAAYEQYF. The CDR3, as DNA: TGTGCCAGCAGCTATGGACTAGCCGCCTACGAGCAGTACTTC. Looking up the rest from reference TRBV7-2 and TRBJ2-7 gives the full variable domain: GAGVSQSPSNKVTEKGKDVELRCDPISGHTALYWYRQSLGQGLEFLIYFQGNSAPDKSGLPSDRFSAERTGGSVSTLTIQRTQQEDSAVYLCASSYGLAAYEQYFGPGTRLTVT.

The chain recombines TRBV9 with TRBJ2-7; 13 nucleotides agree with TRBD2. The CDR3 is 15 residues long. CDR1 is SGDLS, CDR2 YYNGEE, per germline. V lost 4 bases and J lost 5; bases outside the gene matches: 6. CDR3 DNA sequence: TGTGCCAGCAGCCTCGGAGGGACTAGCGGGAACGAGCAGTACTTC. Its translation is CASSLGGTSGNEQYF.

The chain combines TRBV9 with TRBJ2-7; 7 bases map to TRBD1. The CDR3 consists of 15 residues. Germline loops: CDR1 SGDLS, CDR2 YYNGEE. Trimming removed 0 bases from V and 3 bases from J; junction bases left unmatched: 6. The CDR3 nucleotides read TGTGCCAGCAGCGTAGCCGACCAGGGGGTCTACGAGCAGTACTTC. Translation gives CASSVADQGVYEQYF.

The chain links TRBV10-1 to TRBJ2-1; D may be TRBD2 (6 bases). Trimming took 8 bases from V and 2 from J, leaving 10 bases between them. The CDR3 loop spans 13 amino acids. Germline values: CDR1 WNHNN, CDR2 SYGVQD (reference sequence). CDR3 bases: TGCGCCAGCTCGGGCGGGACCTACAATGAGCAGTTCTTC. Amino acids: CASSGGTYNEQFF.

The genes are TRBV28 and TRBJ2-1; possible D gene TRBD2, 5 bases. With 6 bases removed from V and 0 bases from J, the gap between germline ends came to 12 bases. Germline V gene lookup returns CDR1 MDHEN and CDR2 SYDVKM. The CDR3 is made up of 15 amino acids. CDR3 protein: CASSQDSISYNEQFF. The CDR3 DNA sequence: TGTGCCAGCAGCCAGGACTCAATCTCCTACAATGAGCAGTTCTTC.